This TCR beta chain was sequenced in a study of CD4 T cells in relation to SARS-CoV-2 and coronaviruses. Study details: The restricting HLA molecule for shared crossreactive spike epitopes was mapped.

This clone showed up just once. Its target is unknown. TCRdb keeps only in-frame clones here, not all; method: immunoSEQ multiplex PCR. The sample has about 36,000 clones; about 80% are singletons. The CDR3 runs to 13 residues. V lost 4 bases and J 0 bases, leaving 8 bases between the germline ends. Looked up from germline, CDR1 is GTSNPN and CDR2 is SVGIG (reference sequence). The sequenced sample consisted of naive CD4+ T cells from PBMCs, cultured in vitro. Subset described: naive CD4+ T cells isolated by negative enrichment. The receptor's source is an adult with COVID-19. This chain joins TRBV30 and TRBJ2-3; the D is unclear. For the CDR3, the DNA is TGTGCCTGGACTTCGGTTAGCACAGATACGCAGTATTTT. It specifies CAWTSVSTDTQYF.